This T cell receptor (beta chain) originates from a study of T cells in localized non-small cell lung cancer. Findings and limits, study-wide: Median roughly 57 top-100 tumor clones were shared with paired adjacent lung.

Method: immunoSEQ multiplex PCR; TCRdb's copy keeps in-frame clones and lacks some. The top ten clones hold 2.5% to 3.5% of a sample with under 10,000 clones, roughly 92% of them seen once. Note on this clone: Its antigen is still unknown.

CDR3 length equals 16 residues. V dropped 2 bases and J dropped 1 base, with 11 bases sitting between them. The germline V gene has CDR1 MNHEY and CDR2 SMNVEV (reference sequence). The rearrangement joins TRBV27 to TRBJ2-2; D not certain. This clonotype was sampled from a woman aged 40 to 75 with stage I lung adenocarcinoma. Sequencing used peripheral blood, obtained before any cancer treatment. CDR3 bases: TGTGCCAGCAGTTTAAAATTGCTCCGGAACACCGGGGAGCTGTTTTTT. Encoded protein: CASSLKLLRNTGELFF.